This T cell receptor (beta chain) appears in the sequencing data of a study of shared clonotypes between healthy human individuals. Across the whole study: Donors were a couple of women and a few men aged 18 to 49.

Naive CD45RA+ and memory CD45RA-negative subsets were split from CD4+ cells. CDR3 length equals 14 residues. CDR1 is MDHEN, CDR2 SYDVKM, per germline. V was clipped by 9 bases and J by 6 bases, with 20 bases between them. Original analysis: ImmunoSEQ gave junction-only sequences without quality scores, so filtering differed. Assay used: immunoSEQ multiplex PCR; TCRdb lists only in-frame clones, some missing. The V and J calls and the clone size are those of that table, but D and trimming were determined from the DNA. This sample has more than 2,000,000 clones, with 90% to 95% found just once. The V gene is TRBV28, the J gene TRBJ1-1; D call uncertain. The sequence derives from a man aged 18 to 30 in good health. The sample was naive CD4+ T cells sorted from blood. As to subset: CD45RA+ positively selected. CDR3 amino acids: CASYGGHRASEAFF. CDR3 bases: TGTGCCAGTTATGGAGGTCACCGAGCCTCTGAAGCTTTCTTT. The complete variable domain, with remaining parts taken from reference TRBV28 and TRBJ1-1, reads DVKVTQSSRYLVKRTGEKVFLECVQDMDHENMFWYRQDPGLGLRLIYFSYDVKMKEKGDIPEGYSVSREKKERFSLILESASTNQTSMYLCASYGGHRASEAFFGQGTRLTVV.